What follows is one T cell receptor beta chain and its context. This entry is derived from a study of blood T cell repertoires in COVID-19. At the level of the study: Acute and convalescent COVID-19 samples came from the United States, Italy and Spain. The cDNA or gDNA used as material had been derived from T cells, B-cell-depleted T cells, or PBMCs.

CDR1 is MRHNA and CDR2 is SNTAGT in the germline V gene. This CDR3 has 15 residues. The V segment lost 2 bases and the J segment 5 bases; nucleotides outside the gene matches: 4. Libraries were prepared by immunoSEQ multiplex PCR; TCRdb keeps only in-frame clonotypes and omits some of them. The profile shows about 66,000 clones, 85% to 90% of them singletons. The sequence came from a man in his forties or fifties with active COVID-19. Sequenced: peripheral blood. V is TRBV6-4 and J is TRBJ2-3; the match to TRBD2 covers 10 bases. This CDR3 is CASSDLAGARDTQYF. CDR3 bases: TGTGCCAGCAGTGACCTAGCGGGAGCTAGAGATACGCAGTATTTT.